The rows below give T cell receptor beta chains drawn from one sample of a study of T-cell reconstitution after alpha-beta-depleted transplantation in children. TCRdb reanalysed the PCR reads using MiXCR and keeps one entry per CDR3 protein. The repertoire includes 480,000 or so distinct CDR3 sequences, more than 9% of them detected once, and 2% sits in the top ten. The material sequenced was PBMCs, taken before TCRalphabeta/CD19-depleted stem cell transplant. These receptors originate from a child aged 2 to 9 with inherited bone marrow failure, due to receive a stem cell transplant. CDR3s include the opening cysteine and the closing phenylalanine or tryptophan. The D gene is left open where the match is weak. The size of a clone is reported for some rows only, either as once, few or many, or as a class for expanded clones.

j_gene: TRBJ2-7
d_gene: TRBD2
abundance: many
v_gene: TRBV12-3/TRBV12-4
CDR3nt: TGTGCCAGCAGTTTATATCAACTAGCGGGAGTGTCCTACGAGCAGTACTTC
CDR3aa: CASSLYQLAGVSYEQYF

j_gene: TRBJ2-2
d_gene: NA
abundance: many
v_gene: TRBV5-1
CDR3nt: TGCGCCAGCAGGGGGCAGGGCGCGAGTTGGAACACCGGGGAGCTGTTTTTT
CDR3aa: CASRGQGASWNTGELFF

j_gene: TRBJ2-2
d_gene: NA
abundance: many
v_gene: TRBV5-1
CDR3nt: TGCGCCAGCACTTGGGCGGGGAACACCGGGGAGCTGTTTTTT
CDR3aa: CASTWAGNTGELFF

j_gene: TRBJ2-3
d_gene: NA
abundance: many
v_gene: TRBV28
CDR3nt: TGCGCCAGCAGCTTGGGGGGCACAGATACGCAGTATTTT
CDR3aa: CASSLGGTDTQYF

j_gene: TRBJ1-1
d_gene: NA
abundance: many
v_gene: TRBV7-2
CDR3nt: TGTGCCAGCAGCTTAGCGATCGAGGCAACGGCTTTCTTT
CDR3aa: CASSLAIEATAFF

j_gene: TRBJ2-7
d_gene: TRBD2
abundance: many
v_gene: TRBV5-1
CDR3nt: TGCGCCAGCAGCGACGGACTGGGGGGACGGGGGGGCCAGACCTACGAGCAGTACTTC
CDR3aa: CASSDGLGGRGGQTYEQYF

j_gene: TRBJ2-7
d_gene: TRBD1
abundance: NA
v_gene: TRBV14
CDR3nt: TGTGCCAGCAGCCCCCTGGGACAGGGGGACACCTGCGAGCAGTACTTC
CDR3aa: CASSPLGQGDTCEQYF

j_gene: TRBJ2-7
d_gene: TRBD1
abundance: many
v_gene: TRBV5-1
CDR3nt: TGCGCCAGCAGCTGGACAGGGAACTCCTACGAGCAGTACTTC
CDR3aa: CASSWTGNSYEQYF

j_gene: TRBJ1-2
d_gene: NA
abundance: many
v_gene: TRBV29-1
CDR3nt: TGCAGCGTTGGCCAGGCAGAATCTAACTATGGCTACACCTTC
CDR3aa: CSVGQAESNYGYTF

j_gene: TRBJ1-1
d_gene: NA
abundance: many
v_gene: TRBV20-1
CDR3nt: TGCAGTGCTATCGGACAAATCAACACTGAAGCTTTCTTT
CDR3aa: CSAIGQINTEAFF

j_gene: TRBJ2-3
d_gene: NA
abundance: many
v_gene: TRBV9
CDR3nt: TGTGCCAGCAGCGTAGGAGACAGCAGGAGAGATACGCAGTATTTT
CDR3aa: CASSVGDSRRDTQYF

j_gene: TRBJ2-2
d_gene: NA
abundance: few
v_gene: TRBV5-4
CDR3nt: TGTGCCAGCAGCTTGTCCCTTGGGGGGGAGCTGTTTTTT
CDR3aa: CASSLSLGGELFF

j_gene: TRBJ1-5
d_gene: NA
abundance: many
v_gene: TRBV12-3/TRBV12-4
CDR3nt: TGTGCCAGCAGTTTTTTGGGGGCGTATAATAGCAATCAGCCCCAGCATTTT
CDR3aa: CASSFLGAYNSNQPQHF

j_gene: TRBJ2-1
d_gene: TRBD2
abundance: many
v_gene: TRBV20-1
CDR3nt: TGCAGTGCTAGGTACCTGTCGGGAGGTCCATCCTACAATGAGCAGTTCTTC
CDR3aa: CSARYLSGGPSYNEQFF

j_gene: TRBJ2-7
d_gene: TRBD1
abundance: many
v_gene: TRBV5-6
CDR3nt: TGTGCCAGCAGCTTGGTACGAGGGCAGGGGGCAGGGAGAGCCTACGAGCAGTACTTC
CDR3aa: CASSLVRGQGAGRAYEQYF

j_gene: TRBJ2-1
d_gene: TRBD2
abundance: few
v_gene: TRBV20-1
CDR3nt: TGCAGTGCTAGAGAACCCAGCGGGAGTCTAAATGAGCAGTTCTTC
CDR3aa: CSAREPSGSLNEQFF

j_gene: TRBJ2-3
d_gene: NA
abundance: few
v_gene: TRBV10-2
CDR3nt: TGCGCCAGCAGTGAGGCTCTCGGGTCTTACACAGATACGCAGTATTTT
CDR3aa: CASSEALGSYTDTQYF

j_gene: TRBJ2-3
d_gene: NA
abundance: many
v_gene: TRBV29-1
CDR3nt: TGCAGCGCCCCAGCGGTTAGCACAGATACGCAGTATTTT
CDR3aa: CSAPAVSTDTQYF

j_gene: TRBJ1-3
d_gene: NA
abundance: many
v_gene: TRBV10-3
CDR3nt: TGTGCCATCAGTGATTCTTTGGAATTCTCTGGAAACACCATATATTTT
CDR3aa: CAISDSLEFSGNTIYF

j_gene: TRBJ2-7
d_gene: NA
abundance: many
v_gene: TRBV20-1
CDR3nt: TGCAGTGCTAGTATGATGACCTACGAGCAGTACTTC
CDR3aa: CSASMMTYEQYF

j_gene: TRBJ2-7
d_gene: NA
abundance: many
v_gene: TRBV7-9
CDR3nt: TGTGCCAGCAGTAGTCTAGTTCACCACGAGCAGTACTTC
CDR3aa: CASSSLVHHEQYF

j_gene: TRBJ1-4
d_gene: NA
abundance: few
v_gene: TRBV6-2/TRBV6-3
CDR3nt: TGTGCCAGCACTCCAAAGGGAGTTGAAAAACTGTTTTTT
CDR3aa: CASTPKGVEKLFF

j_gene: TRBJ1-1
d_gene: NA
abundance: NA
v_gene: TRBV2
CDR3nt: TGTGCCAGCAGTGAAGAAAACCTGGGGGACACTGAAGCTTTCTTT
CDR3aa: CASSEENLGDTEAFF

j_gene: TRBJ2-1
d_gene: NA
abundance: many
v_gene: TRBV20-1
CDR3nt: TGCAGTGCTAGGAGAGGGATCAGTGAGCAGTTCTTC
CDR3aa: CSARRGISEQFF

j_gene: TRBJ2-1
d_gene: TRBD2
abundance: NA
v_gene: TRBV2
CDR3nt: TGTGCCAGCAGTGGAGCGCTAGCGGGAGGGCCTCGTTACAATGAGCAGTTCTTC
CDR3aa: CASSGALAGGPRYNEQFF

j_gene: TRBJ1-1
d_gene: NA
abundance: many
v_gene: TRBV15
CDR3nt: TGTGCCACCAGCAGTACCGGACGGCTGAACACTGAAGCTTTCTTT
CDR3aa: CATSSTGRLNTEAFF

j_gene: TRBJ2-2
d_gene: TRBD2
abundance: NA
v_gene: TRBV28
CDR3nt: TGTGCCAGCAGCCCGACTAGCGGCCGGGACACCGGGGAGCTGTTTTTT
CDR3aa: CASSPTSGRDTGELFF

j_gene: TRBJ2-7
d_gene: TRBD1
abundance: NA
v_gene: TRBV6-5
CDR3nt: TGTGCCAGCAGTTACTCCCATGGGACAGCCTACGAGCAGTACTTC
CDR3aa: CASSYSHGTAYEQYF

j_gene: TRBJ2-1
d_gene: TRBD2
abundance: few
v_gene: TRBV20-1
CDR3nt: TGCAGTGCTGGGAGTCCGACTAGCGGGATTGGTCATGAGCAGTTCTTC
CDR3aa: CSAGSPTSGIGHEQFF